The next 15 T cell receptor beta chains were all read from a single sample in a study of cytomegalovirus exposure and HLA in healthy donors. This table comes from immunoSEQ multiplex PCR, and its TCRdb copy is limited to in-frame clones, with some not included. Among tens of thousands of clones listed, roughly 96% were seen once. Sequencing input: PBMCs. These receptors all come from a young woman in good health and CMV-seronegative.

This chain joins TRBV5-1 and TRBJ1-1; TRBD1 agrees at 7 bases. The V segment lost 4 bases and the J segment 5 bases; nucleotides outside the gene matches: 2. CDR1 and CDR2 (germline): SGHRS, YFSETQ. This CDR3 has 12 amino acids. CDR3 protein: CASSKDRTEAFF. CDR3 bases: TGCGCCAGCAGCAAGGACAGGACTGAAGCTTTCTTT.

The rearrangement joins TRBV4-3 to TRBJ2-7; 8 bases match TRBD1. This CDR3 is 14 amino acids long. Germline values: CDR1 LGHNA, CDR2 YSLEER. Trimming removed 4 bases from V and 4 bases from J; junction bases left unmatched: 6. The CDR3 here is CASSPGTGAYEQYF. CDR3 coding DNA: TGCGCCAGCAGCCCGGGGACAGGAGCTTACGAGCAGTACTTC.

The chain links TRBV10-1 to TRBJ2-2, with TRBD1 matching over 7 bases. Per germline, CDR1 WNHNN and CDR2 SYGVQD (reference sequence). This CDR3 has 14 residues. V dropped 4 bases and J dropped 4; count of bases not matched to a gene: 3. CDR3 bases: TGCGCCAGCAGTGCTGGGACAGCCACCGGGGAGCTGTTTTTT. As protein: CASSAGTATGELFF.

The sample holds one count of this clone. In the same sample, other DNA sequences code for this CDR3. This chain joins TRBV7-2 and TRBJ1-3; D might be TRBD1 (5 bases). This CDR3 contains 15 residues. Looked up from germline, CDR1 is SGHTA and CDR2 is FQGNSA. V lost 3 bases and J lost 4, with 13 bases in between. The CDR3 spells CASSFDRGSGNTIYF. The CDR3 region has the DNA TGTGCCAGCAGCTTTGATAGGGGCTCCGGAAACACCATATATTTT.

The chain carries TRBV5-6 and TRBJ2-7, with 7 bases identical to TRBD1. Germline CDR1 SGHDT, CDR2 YYEEEE. CDR3 size: 17 residues. V shed 4 bases, J shed 3 bases, and the junction held 16 bases outside the gene matches. The CDR3 bases are TGTGCCAGCAGCCCGAGACAGGGAAAAGGCGGTCTCTACGAGCAGTACTTC. The encoded protein is CASSPRQGKGGLYEQYF. Based on the CDR3 plus reference TRBV5-6 and TRBJ2-7, the full variable domain is DAGVTQSPTHLIKTRGQQVTLRCSPKSGHDTVSWYQQALGQGPQFIFQYYEEEERQRGNFPDRFSGHQFPNYSSELNVNALLLGDSALYLCASSPRQGKGGLYEQYFGPGTRLTVT.

The V gene is TRBV21-1, the J gene TRBJ1-1. TRBV21-1 is a pseudogene segment. The CDR3 totals 10 residues. The CDR3 spells CASKAGPAFF. CDR3 bases: TGTGCCAGCAAGGCGGGGCCTGCTTTCTTT.

J is TRBJ1-2 and V is TRBV15; D is perhaps TRBD1 (5 bases). The ends were cut back, 0 bases at V and 6 bases at J, with 11 bases in the middle. This CDR3 region has 14 residues. Germline-derived CDR1 and CDR2 are LNHNV and YYDKDF (reference sequence). The DNA of the CDR3 is TGTGCCACCAGCAGAGATCAGGGAAGGAATGGCTACACCTTC. As protein: CATSRDQGRNGYTF.

The rearrangement joins TRBV4-1 to TRBJ1-5; D remains unclear. Germline loops: CDR1 MGHRA, CDR2 YSYEKL. CDR3 length equals 16 residues. V was pared by 1 base and J by 2 bases, with 12 bases between. The CDR3 loop is CASSQGRPGGNQPQHF. DNA of the CDR3: TGCGCCAGCAGCCAAGGTCGGCCGGGAGGCAATCAGCCCCAGCATTTT.

This chain joins TRBV5-6 and TRBJ2-5, with a tentative D call TRBD1 (5 bases). Trimming took off 3 bases at V and 1 base at J, with 13 bases between the two ends. This CDR3 comprises 15 residues. Germline-derived CDR1 and CDR2 are SGHDT and YYEEEE. CDR3 sequence (DNA): TGTGCCAGCAGCTACCCAGGGAAACTCCAAGAGACCCAGTACTTC. Translating gives CASSYPGKLQETQYF.

This clone appeared a single time. The sample contains more than one DNA sequence encoding this CDR3. The CDR3 nucleotides read TGTGCCAGCAGTGACTCGCAGGGGGCCACAGATACGCAGTATTTT. Protein: CASSDSQGATDTQYF. V usage is TRBV6-4 and J usage is TRBJ2-3, with 8 bases that match TRBD1. CDR3 length: 15 amino acids. Germline CDR1 reads MRHNA; CDR2 reads SNTAGT. J gave up 2 bases and V 0 bases, and 1 base lay outside the gene matches.

The rearrangement links TRBV7-6 to TRBJ2-3, with 14 bases identical to TRBD2. V gave up 3 bases and J gave up 3 bases; unmatched junction bases: 5. This CDR3 has 17 amino acids. CDR1 and CDR2 (germline): SGHVS, FNYEAQ. In DNA form, the CDR3 reads TGTGCCAGCAGCTTGAGGACTAGCGGGGGGTGGACAGATACGCAGTATTTT. Translated: CASSLRTSGGWTDTQYF. The variable domain in full, with the rest retrieved from reference TRBV7-6 and TRBJ2-3, is GAGVSQSPRYKVTKRGQDVALRCDPISGHVSLYWYRQALGQGPEFLTYFNYEAQQDKSGLPNDRFSAERPEGSISTLTIQRTEQRDSAMYRCASSLRTSGGWTDTQYFGPGTRLTVL.

This clone was counted once. The CDR3 DNA is TGTGCCAGCAGTTTATCGACGGCGGACAGGGCTACCTACGAGCAGTACTTC. Translated, it gives CASSLSTADRATYEQYF. This chain connects TRBV27 to TRBJ2-7; 8 positions match TRBD1. CDR3 length: 17 residues. Germline lookup yields CDR1 MNHEY and CDR2 SMNVEV (reference sequence). V lost 0 bases, J lost 2 bases, and 9 bases stayed unmatched.

The chain joins TRBV5-6 to TRBJ2-1, with D perhaps TRBD2 (7 bases). Germline CDR1 and CDR2: SGHDT and YYEEEE. The CDR3 is 18 amino acids. The V end lost 1 base, the J end lost 3 bases, and 20 bases lay between the germline ends. CDR3 DNA sequence: TGTGCCAGCAGCTTGCAGGGGATTGGCGGGAGTTTCTACAATGAGCAGTTCTTC. It codes for CASSLQGIGGSFYNEQFF.

The chain employs TRBV5-1 and TRBJ2-7, with 9 bases lining up with TRBD1. Trimming at V came to 6 bases and at J to 5 bases, leaving 12 bases not matched to a gene. Germline CDR1 and CDR2: SGHRS and YFSETQ. This CDR3 is 15 amino acids long. CDR3 nucleotides: TGCGCCAGCACCAACGTGGGACAGGGTCTACACGAGCAGTACTTC. Its protein product is CASTNVGQGLHEQYF.

The chain uses TRBV5-1 and TRBJ2-7, with D maybe TRBD1 (6 bases). Germline assignment: CDR1 SGHRS and CDR2 YFSETQ. The CDR3 has 14 amino acids. V was clipped by 9 bases and J by 3 bases, with 19 bases between them. The CDR3 loop is CATPNTGYDYEQYF. CDR3 DNA sequence: TGCGCCACCCCTAACACAGGGTACGACTACGAGCAGTACTTC.